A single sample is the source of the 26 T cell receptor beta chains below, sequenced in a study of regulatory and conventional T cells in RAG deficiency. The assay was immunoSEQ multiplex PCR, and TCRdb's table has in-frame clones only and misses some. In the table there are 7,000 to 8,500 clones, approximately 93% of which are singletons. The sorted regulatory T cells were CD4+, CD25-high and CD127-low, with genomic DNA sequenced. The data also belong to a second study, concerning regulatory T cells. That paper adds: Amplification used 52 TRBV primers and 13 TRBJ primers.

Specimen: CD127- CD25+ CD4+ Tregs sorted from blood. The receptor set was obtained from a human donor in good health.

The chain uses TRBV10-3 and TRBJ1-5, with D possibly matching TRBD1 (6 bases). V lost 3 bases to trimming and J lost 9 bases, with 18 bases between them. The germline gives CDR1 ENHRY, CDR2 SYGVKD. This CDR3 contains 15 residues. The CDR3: CAISDSGQGLWPQHF. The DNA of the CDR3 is TGTGCCATCAGTGACTCAGGTCAGGGGTTATGGCCCCAGCATTTT.

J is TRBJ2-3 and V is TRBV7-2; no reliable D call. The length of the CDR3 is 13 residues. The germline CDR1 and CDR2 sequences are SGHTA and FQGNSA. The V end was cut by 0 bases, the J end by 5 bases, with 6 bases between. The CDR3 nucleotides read TGTGCCAGCAGCTTAGCTAGCCGAGATACGCAGTATTTT. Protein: CASSLASRDTQYF.

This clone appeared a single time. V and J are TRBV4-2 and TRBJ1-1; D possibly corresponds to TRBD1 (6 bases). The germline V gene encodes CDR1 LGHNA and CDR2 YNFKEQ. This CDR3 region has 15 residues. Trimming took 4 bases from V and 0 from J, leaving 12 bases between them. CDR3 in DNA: TGTGCCAGCAGCCGACAAACAGGGATGAACACTGAAGCTTTCTTT. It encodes CASSRQTGMNTEAFF.

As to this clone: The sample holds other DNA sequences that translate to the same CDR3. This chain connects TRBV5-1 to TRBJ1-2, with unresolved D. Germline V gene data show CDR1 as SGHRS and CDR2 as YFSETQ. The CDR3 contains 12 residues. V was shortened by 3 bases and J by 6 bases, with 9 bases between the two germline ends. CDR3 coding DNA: TGCGCCAGCAGCTCGACGGGGAATGGCTACACCTTC. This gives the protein CASSSTGNGYTF.

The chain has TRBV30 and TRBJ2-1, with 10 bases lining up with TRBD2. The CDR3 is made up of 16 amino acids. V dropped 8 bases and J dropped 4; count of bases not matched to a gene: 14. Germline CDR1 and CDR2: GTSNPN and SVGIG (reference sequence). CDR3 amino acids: CAGIAGGYNLYNEQFF. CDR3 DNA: TGTGCCGGTATAGCGGGGGGATACAACCTTTACAATGAGCAGTTCTTC. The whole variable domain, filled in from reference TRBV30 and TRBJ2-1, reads SQTIHQWPATLVQPVGSPLSLECTVEGTSNPNLYWYRQAAGRGLQLLFYSVGIGQISSEVPQNLSASRPQDRQFILSSKKLLLSDSGFYLCAGIAGGYNLYNEQFFGPGTRLTVL.

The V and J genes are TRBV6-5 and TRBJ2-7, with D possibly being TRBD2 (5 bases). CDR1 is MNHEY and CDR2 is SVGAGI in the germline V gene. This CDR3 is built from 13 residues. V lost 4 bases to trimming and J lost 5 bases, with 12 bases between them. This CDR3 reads CASSSGVRHEQYF. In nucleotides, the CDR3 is TGTGCCAGCAGTTCCGGGGTTCGGCACGAGCAGTACTTC.

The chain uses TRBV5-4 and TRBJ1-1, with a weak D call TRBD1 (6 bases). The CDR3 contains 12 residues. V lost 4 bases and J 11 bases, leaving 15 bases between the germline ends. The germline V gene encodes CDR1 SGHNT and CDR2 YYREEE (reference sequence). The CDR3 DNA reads TGTGCCAGCAGCCCGGGGGGGCCGGATGCTTTCTTT. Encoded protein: CASSPGGPDAFF.

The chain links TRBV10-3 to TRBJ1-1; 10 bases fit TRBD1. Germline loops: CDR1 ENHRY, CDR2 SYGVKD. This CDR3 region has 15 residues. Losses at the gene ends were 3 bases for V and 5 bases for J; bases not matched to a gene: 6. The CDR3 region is CAISDIDRGLTEAFF. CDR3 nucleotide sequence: TGTGCCATCAGTGATATTGACAGGGGGCTTACTGAAGCTTTCTTT.

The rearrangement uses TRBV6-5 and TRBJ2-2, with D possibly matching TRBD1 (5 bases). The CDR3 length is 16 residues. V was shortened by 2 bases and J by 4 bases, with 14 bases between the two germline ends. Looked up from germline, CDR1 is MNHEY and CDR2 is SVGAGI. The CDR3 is CASSYRRVRGTGELFF. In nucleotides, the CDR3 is TGTGCCAGCAGTTACCGCAGGGTGAGAGGCACCGGGGAGCTGTTTTTT.

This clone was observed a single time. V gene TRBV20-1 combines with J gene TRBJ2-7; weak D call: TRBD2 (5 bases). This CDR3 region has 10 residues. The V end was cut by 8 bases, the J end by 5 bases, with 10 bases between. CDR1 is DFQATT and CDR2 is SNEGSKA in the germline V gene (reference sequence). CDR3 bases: TGCAGTCTTAGGCGGGACGAGCAGTACTTC. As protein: CSLRRDEQYF.

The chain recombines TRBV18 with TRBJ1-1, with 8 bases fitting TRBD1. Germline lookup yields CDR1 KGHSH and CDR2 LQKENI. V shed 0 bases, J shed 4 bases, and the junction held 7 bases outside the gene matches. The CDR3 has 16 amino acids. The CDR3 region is CASSPPVGQGATEAFF. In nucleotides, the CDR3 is TGTGCCAGCTCACCACCGGTAGGGCAGGGGGCCACTGAAGCTTTCTTT.

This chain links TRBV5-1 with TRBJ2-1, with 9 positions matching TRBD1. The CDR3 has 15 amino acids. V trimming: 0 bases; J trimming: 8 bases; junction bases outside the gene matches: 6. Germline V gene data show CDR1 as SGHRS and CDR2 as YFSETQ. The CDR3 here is CASSLVDRGVDEQFF. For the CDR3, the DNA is TGCGCCAGCAGCTTGGTTGACAGGGGGGTGGATGAGCAGTTCTTC.

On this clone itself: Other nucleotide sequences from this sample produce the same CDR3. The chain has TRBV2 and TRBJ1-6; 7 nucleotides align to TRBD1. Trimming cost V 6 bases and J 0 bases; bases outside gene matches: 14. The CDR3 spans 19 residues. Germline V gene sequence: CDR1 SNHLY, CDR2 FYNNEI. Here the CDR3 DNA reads TGTGCCAGCAGCCGCACATATCGGACAGGAGTCTCCTATAATTCACCCCTCCACTTT. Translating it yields CASSRTYRTGVSYNSPLHF.

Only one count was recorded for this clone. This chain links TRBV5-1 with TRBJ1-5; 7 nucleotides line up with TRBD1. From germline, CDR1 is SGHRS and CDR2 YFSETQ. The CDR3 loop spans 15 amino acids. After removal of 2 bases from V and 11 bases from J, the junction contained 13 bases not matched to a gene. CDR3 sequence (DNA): TGCGCCAGCAGCTTCGATCCCGGGACAGTTTCTTCCCAGCATTTT. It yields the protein CASSFDPGTVSSQHF.

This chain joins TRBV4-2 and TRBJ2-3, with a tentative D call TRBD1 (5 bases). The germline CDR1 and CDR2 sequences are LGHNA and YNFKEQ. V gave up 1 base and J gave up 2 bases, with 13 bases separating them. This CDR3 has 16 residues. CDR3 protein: CASSQGGTRFTDTQYF. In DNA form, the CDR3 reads TGTGCCAGCAGCCAAGGGGGCACCCGATTCACAGATACGCAGTATTTT.

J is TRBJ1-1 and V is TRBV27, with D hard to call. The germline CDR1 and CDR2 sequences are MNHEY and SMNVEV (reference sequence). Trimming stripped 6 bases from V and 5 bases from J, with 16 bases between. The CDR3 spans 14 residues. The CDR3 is CASRTLGRWTEAFF. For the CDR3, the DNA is TGTGCCAGCAGAACCTTGGGCCGGTGGACTGAAGCTTTCTTT.

Here the CDR3 DNA reads TGCGCCAGCAGCTTGAAACAGAGGAGACTAGCTCGGAGGGATGAGCAGTTCTTC. Protein product: CASSLKQRRLARRDEQFF. The chain recombines TRBV5-1 with TRBJ2-1; 7 bases fit TRBD2. Per germline, CDR1 SGHRS and CDR2 YFSETQ. This CDR3 region has 18 residues. V lost 1 base, J lost 8 bases, and 18 bases stayed unmatched.

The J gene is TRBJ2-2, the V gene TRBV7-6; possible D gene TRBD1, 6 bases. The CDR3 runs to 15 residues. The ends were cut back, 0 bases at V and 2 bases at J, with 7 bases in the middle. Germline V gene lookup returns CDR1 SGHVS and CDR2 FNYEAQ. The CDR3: CASSLAGANTGELFF. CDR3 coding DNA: TGTGCCAGCAGCTTAGCGGGGGCTAACACCGGGGAGCTGTTTTTT.

The chain's CDR3 is CASSDIAWRASATGELFF. CDR3 nucleotides: TGTGCCAGCAGTGACATCGCCTGGCGGGCATCCGCCACCGGGGAGCTGTTTTTT. The chain has TRBV9 and TRBJ2-2, with a weak D call TRBD2 (5 bases). Trimming shortened V by 5 bases and J by 4 bases, and 24 bases separated the two germline ends. The CDR3 has 18 residues. Per germline, CDR1 SGDLS and CDR2 YYNGEE.

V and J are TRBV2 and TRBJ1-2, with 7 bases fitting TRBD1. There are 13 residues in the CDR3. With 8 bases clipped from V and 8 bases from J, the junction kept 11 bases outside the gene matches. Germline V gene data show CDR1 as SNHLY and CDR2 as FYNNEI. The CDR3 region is CASGSTGMGGYTF. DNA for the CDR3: TGTGCCAGCGGATCGACAGGGATGGGAGGCTACACCTTC.

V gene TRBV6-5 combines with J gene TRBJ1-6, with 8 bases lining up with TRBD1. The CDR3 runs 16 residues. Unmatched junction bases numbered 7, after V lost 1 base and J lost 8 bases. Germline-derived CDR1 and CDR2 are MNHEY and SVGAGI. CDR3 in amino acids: CASSYWTGTGDSPLHF. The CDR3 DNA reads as TGTGCCAGCAGTTACTGGACCGGGACAGGCGATTCACCCCTCCACTTT.

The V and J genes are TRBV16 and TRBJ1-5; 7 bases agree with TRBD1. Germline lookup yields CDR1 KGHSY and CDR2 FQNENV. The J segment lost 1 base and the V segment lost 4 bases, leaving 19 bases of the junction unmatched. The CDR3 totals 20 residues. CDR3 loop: CASSRPRQGTLQKSNQPQHF. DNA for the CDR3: TGTGCCAGCAGCCGACCGAGACAGGGAACGTTGCAAAAAAGCAATCAGCCCCAGCATTTT.

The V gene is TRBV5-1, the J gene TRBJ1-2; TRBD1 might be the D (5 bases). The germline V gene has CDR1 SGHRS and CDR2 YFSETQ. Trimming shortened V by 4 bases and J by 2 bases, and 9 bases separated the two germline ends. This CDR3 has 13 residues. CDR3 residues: CASSTGQNYGYTF. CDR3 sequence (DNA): TGCGCCAGCAGCACCGGACAAAACTATGGCTACACCTTC.

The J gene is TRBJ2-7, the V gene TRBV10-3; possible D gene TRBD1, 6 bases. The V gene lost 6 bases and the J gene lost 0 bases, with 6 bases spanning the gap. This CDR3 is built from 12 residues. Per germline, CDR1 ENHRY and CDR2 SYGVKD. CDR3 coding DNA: TGTGCCATCAGGGACAGCTCCTACGAGCAGTACTTC. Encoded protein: CAIRDSSYEQYF.

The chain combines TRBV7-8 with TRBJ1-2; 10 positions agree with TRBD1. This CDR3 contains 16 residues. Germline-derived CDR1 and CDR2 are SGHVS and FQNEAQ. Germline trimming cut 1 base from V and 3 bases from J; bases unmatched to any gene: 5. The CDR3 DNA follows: TGTGCCAGCAGCTTAGAGGGACAGGGGACCTACTATGGCTACACCTTC. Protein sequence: CASSLEGQGTYYGYTF.

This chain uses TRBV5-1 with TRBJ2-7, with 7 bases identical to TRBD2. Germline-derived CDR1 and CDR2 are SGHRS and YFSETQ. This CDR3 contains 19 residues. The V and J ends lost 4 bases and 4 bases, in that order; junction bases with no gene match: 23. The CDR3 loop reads CASSPYPVSSGTIMYEQYF. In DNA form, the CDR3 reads TGCGCCAGCAGCCCCTACCCAGTCTCCTCCGGGACTATAATGTACGAGCAGTACTTC.